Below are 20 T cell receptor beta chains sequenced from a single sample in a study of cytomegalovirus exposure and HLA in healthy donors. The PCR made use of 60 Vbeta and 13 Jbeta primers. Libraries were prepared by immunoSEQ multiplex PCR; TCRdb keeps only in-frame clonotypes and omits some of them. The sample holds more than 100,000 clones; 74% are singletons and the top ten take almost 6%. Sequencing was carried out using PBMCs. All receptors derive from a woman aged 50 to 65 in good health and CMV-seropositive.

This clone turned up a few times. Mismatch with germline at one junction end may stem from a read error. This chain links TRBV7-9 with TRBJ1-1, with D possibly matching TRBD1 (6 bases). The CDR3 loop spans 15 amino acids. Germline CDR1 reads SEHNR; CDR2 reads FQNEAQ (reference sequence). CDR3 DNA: TGTTCCAGCAGCTTGCGGACAGCCATGAACACTGAAGCTTTCTTT. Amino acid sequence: CSSSLRTAMNTEAFF.

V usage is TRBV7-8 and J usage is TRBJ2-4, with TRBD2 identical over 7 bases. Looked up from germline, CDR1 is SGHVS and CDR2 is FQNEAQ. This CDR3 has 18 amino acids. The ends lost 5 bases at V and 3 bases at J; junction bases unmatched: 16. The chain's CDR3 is CASSPQLGRGVGKNIQYF. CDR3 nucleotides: TGTGCCAGCAGCCCCCAACTCGGTCGGGGGGTGGGCAAAAACATTCAGTACTTC.

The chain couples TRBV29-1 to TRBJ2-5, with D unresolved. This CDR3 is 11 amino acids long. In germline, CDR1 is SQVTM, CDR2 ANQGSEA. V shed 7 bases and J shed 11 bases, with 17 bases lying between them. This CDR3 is CSARLYDVQYF. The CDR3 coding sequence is TGCAGCGCCAGGTTATACGATGTGCAGTACTTC.

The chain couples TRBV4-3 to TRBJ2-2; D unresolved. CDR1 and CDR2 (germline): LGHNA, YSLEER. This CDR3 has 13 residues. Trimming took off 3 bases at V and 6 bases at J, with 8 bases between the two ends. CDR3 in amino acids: CASSQHISGELFF. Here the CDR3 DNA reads TGCGCCAGCAGCCAGCACATCTCCGGGGAGCTGTTTTTT.

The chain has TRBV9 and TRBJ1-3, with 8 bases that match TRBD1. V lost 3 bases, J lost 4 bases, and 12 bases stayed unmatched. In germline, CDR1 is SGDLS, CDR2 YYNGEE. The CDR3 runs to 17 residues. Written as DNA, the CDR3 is TGTGCCAGCAGCGCCCCTAGAGGGGCAGGGGGCGGAAACACCATATATTTT. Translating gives CASSAPRGAGGGNTIYF.

This CDR3 reads CASSLVRLRGGSTEAFF. DNA for the CDR3: TGCGCCAGCAGCTTGGTTCGTCTGCGGGGTGGGAGCACTGAAGCTTTCTTT. This chain links TRBV5-1 with TRBJ1-1; D not certain. The ends were cut back, 0 bases at V and 4 bases at J, with 19 bases in the middle. The CDR3 has 17 residues. CDR1 and CDR2 (germline): SGHRS, YFSETQ.

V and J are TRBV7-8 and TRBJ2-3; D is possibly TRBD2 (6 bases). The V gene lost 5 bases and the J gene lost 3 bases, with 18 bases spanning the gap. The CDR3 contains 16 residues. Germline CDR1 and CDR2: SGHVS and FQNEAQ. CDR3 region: CASSPLAGLTTDTQYF. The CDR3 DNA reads TGTGCCAGCAGCCCCCTCGCGGGACTTACGACAGATACGCAGTATTTT.

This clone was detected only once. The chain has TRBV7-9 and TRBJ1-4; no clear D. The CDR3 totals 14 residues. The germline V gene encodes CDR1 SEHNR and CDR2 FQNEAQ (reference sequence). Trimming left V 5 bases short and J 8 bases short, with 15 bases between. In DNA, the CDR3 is TGTGCCAGCAGCCCAACTTTTCTCCCCGAAAAACTGTTTTTT. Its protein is CASSPTFLPEKLFF.

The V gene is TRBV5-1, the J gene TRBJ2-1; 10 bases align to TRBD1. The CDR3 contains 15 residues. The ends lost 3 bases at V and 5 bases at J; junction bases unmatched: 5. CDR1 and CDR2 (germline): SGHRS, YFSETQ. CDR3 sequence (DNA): TGCGCCAGCAGCTCGGGGACAGGGGCTCACAATGAGCAGTTCTTC. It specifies CASSSGTGAHNEQFF.

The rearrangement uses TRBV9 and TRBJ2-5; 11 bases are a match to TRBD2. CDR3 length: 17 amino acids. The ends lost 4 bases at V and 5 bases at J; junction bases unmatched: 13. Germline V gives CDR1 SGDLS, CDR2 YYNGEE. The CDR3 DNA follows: TGTGCCAGCAGCCCGGGTGGGCTAGCGGGGGGACGGGAGACCCAGTACTTC. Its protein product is CASSPGGLAGGRETQYF.

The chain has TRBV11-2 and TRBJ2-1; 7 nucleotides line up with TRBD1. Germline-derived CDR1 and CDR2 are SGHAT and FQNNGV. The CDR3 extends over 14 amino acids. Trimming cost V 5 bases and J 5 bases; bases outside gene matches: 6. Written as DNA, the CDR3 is TGTGCCAGCAGCGTGGACAGGTCCGACAATGAGCAGTTCTTC. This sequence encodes CASSVDRSDNEQFF.

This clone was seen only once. The CDR3 coding sequence is TGTGCCAGCAGACAGGAAGAGACCCAGTACTTC. This sequence encodes CASRQEETQYF. The chain has TRBV7-9 and TRBJ2-5; weak D call: TRBD1 (5 bases). This CDR3 is 11 amino acids long. Trimming pared 6 bases from V and 3 bases from J, leaving 5 bases between. Germline CDR1 reads SEHNR; CDR2 reads FQNEAQ (reference sequence).

This CDR3 is CASSLTGITGELFF. CDR3 in DNA: TGTGCCAGCAGCTTAACAGGGATCACCGGGGAGCTGTTTTTT. The chain uses TRBV7-2 and TRBJ2-2; D possibly corresponds to TRBD1 (6 bases). V was trimmed by 2 bases and J by 4 bases, leaving 8 bases between them. The germline V gene has CDR1 SGHTA and CDR2 FQGNSA. The CDR3 sequence is 14 residues long.

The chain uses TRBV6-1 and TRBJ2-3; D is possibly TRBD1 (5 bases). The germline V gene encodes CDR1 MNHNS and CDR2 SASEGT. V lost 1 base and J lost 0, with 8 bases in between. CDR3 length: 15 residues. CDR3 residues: CASSEGAGSTDTQYF. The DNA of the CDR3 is TGTGCCAGCAGTGAAGGGGCAGGGAGCACAGATACGCAGTATTTT.

In DNA, the CDR3 is TGTGCCAGCAGCTTACAGGGCACCGGGGAGCTGTTTTTT. Protein: CASSLQGTGELFF. V usage is TRBV6-4 and J usage is TRBJ2-2; D may be TRBD1 (6 bases). With 6 bases removed from V and 4 bases from J, the gap between germline ends came to 9 bases. Germline assignment: CDR1 MRHNA and CDR2 SNTAGT. This CDR3 contains 13 residues.

For the CDR3, the DNA is TGCAGTGCTAGCCTCGAGGAAGCTTTCTTT. This sequence encodes CSASLEEAFF. The rearrangement uses TRBV20-1 and TRBJ1-1, with D hard to call. V was trimmed by 3 bases and J by 8 bases, leaving 7 bases between them. CDR3 length: 10 residues. The V gene's germline CDR1 is DFQATT and CDR2 SNEGSKA (reference sequence).

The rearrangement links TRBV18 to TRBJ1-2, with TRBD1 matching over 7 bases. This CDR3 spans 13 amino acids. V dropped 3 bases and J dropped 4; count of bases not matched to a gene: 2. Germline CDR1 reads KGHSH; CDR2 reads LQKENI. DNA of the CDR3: TGTGCCAGCTCACCCGGGACAGCCTATGGCTACACCTTC. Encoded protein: CASSPGTAYGYTF.

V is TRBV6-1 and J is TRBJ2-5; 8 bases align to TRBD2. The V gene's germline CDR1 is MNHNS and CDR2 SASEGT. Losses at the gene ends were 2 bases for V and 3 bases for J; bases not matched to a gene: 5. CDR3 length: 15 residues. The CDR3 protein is CASSETWRGEETQYF. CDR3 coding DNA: TGTGCCAGCAGTGAAACTTGGCGGGGGGAAGAGACCCAGTACTTC.

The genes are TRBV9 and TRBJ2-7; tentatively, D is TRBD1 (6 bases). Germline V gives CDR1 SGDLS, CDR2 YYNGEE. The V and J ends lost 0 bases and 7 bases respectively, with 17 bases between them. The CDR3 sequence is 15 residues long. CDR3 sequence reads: CASSVGARGEREQYF. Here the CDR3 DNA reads TGTGCCAGCAGCGTAGGAGCCAGGGGAGAAAGGGAGCAGTACTTC.

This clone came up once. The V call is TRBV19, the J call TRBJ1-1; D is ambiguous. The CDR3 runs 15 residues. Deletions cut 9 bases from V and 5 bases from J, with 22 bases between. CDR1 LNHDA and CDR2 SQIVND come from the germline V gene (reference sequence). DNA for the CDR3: TGTGCCAGGGAGGACGGAGGGCCGCCGCGGACTGAAGCTTTCTTT. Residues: CAREDGGPPRTEAFF.